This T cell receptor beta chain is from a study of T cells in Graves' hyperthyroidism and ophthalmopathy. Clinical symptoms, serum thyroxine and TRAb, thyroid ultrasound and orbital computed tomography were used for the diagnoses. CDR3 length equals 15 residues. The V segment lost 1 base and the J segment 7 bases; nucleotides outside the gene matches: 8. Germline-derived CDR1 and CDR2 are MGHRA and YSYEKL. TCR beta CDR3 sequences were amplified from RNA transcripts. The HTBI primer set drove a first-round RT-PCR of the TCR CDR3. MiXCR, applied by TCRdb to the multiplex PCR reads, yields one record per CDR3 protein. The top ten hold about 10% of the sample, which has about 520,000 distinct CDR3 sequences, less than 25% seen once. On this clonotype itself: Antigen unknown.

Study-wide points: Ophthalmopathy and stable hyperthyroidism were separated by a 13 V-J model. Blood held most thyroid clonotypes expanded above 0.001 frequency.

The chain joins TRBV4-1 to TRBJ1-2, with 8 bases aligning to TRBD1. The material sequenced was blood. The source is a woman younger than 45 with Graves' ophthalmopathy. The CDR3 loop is CASSQASGDRGGYTF. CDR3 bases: TGCGCCAGCAGCCAAGCAAGTGGTGACAGGGGTGGCTACACCTTC.